The next 10 T cell receptor beta chains were all read from a single sample in a study of blood T cell repertoires in COVID-19. The protocol was immunoSEQ multiplex PCR, while the TCRdb copy is restricted to in-frame clones and leaves out a portion. The sample gives more than 400,000 clones, 90% of which show up once; approximately 0.65% is in the top ten. What was sequenced was PBMCs or T cells enriched from blood (not recorded which). These receptors were taken from a man aged 18 to 30 who had recovered from COVID-19.

The rearrangement links TRBV6-6 to TRBJ1-6; TRBD1 aligns across 7 bases. There are 17 residues in the CDR3. The junction had 17 bases not matched to a gene; V was cut back by 6 bases and J by 9 bases. From germline, CDR1 is MNHNY and CDR2 SVGAGI (reference sequence). Here the CDR3 reads CASRRGQAGRTLSPLHF. CDR3 bases: TGTGCCAGCAGACGAGGACAGGCCGGACGGACGCTTTCACCCCTCCACTTT.

The chain combines TRBV29-1 with TRBJ2-6, with D possibly TRBD2 on 5 matching bases. Trimming shortened V by 2 bases and J by 0 bases, and 8 bases separated the two germline ends. CDR3 length: 15 amino acids. CDR1 is SQVTM, CDR2 ANQGSEA, per germline. DNA of the CDR3: TGCAGCGTTGAAAGCGGCTCCTCTGGGGCCAACGTCCTGACTTTC. It is translated as CSVESGSSGANVLTF. Complete variable domain (other parts from reference TRBV29-1 and TRBJ2-6): SAVISQKPSRDICQRGTSLTIQCQVDSQVTMMFWYRQQPGQSLTLIATANQGSEATYESGFVIDKFPISRPNLTFSTLTVSNMSPEDSSIYLCSVESGSSGANVLTFGAGSRLTVL.

CDR3 nucleotide sequence: TGTGCCAGCAGCTCGAGCGGGAGAGGAACCTACAATGAGCAGTTCTTC. This sequence encodes CASSSSGRGTYNEQFF. This chain joins TRBV5-4 and TRBJ2-1; 8 nucleotides line up with TRBD2. CDR3 length equals 16 residues. After removal of 3 bases from V and 2 bases from J, the junction contained 7 bases not matched to a gene. Germline V gene lookup returns CDR1 SGHNT and CDR2 YYREEE (reference sequence).

The rearrangement uses TRBV9 and TRBJ1-3; D uncertain. The CDR3 covers 16 residues. The V end was cut by 0 bases, the J end by 0 bases, with 10 bases between. Per germline, CDR1 SGDLS and CDR2 YYNGEE. CDR3 protein: CASSVGNLNSGNTIYF. The CDR3 nucleotides read TGTGCCAGCAGCGTAGGTAACCTAAACTCTGGAAACACCATATATTTT.

The chain combines TRBV5-1 with TRBJ1-5; D may be TRBD1 (5 bases). CDR1 is SGHRS and CDR2 is YFSETQ in the germline V gene. The germline V and J ends were trimmed by 4 bases and 4 bases, with 18 bases remaining between them. The CDR3 contains 16 residues. The CDR3 region has the DNA TGCGCCAGCAGCATCGGTGGGGGGAGAGGGAATCAGCCCCAGCATTTT. Translating it yields CASSIGGGRGNQPQHF.

The sample holds one count of this clone. The chain employs TRBV12-3 or TRBV12-4 and TRBJ2-7, with a tentative D call TRBD1 (6 bases). V was clipped by 5 bases and J by 3 bases, with 11 bases between them. The CDR3 is 13 amino acids. In DNA form, the CDR3 reads TGTGCCAGCAGTCCGGACAGTTACTACGAGCAGTACTTC. This translates into CASSPDSYYEQYF.

This rearrangement joins TRBV3-1 (or the pseudogene TRBV3-2) to TRBJ2-7; D may be TRBD2 (5 bases). Germline V lookup: CDR1 LGHDT, CDR2 YNNKEL (reference sequence). The CDR3 runs to 16 residues. V dropped 0 bases and J dropped 1 base, with 13 bases sitting between them. The CDR3 spells CASSQDNGLPSYEQYF. The CDR3 DNA follows: TGTGCCAGCAGCCAAGACAATGGACTTCCTTCCTACGAGCAGTACTTC.

The chain has TRBV5-6 and TRBJ1-2, with TRBD1 matching over 9 bases. The CDR3 sequence is 19 residues long. The germline V gene has CDR1 SGHDT and CDR2 YYEEEE. The ends lost 0 bases at V and 6 bases at J; junction bases unmatched: 18. The CDR3 region has the DNA TGTGCCAGCAGCTTGGCGCGGGACAGGGAAGTTCAGCGAGGGGATGGCTACACCTTC. Its protein product is CASSLARDREVQRGDGYTF.

V gene TRBV6-5 combines with J gene TRBJ2-3, with TRBD2 identical over 14 bases. The CDR3 has 15 residues. V trimming: 6 bases; J trimming: 5 bases; junction bases outside the gene matches: 4. The germline CDR1 and CDR2 sequences are MNHEY and SVGAGI. As DNA, the CDR3 is TGTGCCAGCAGACACGGGACTAGCGGGAGAGATACGCAGTATTTT. This codes for CASRHGTSGRDTQYF.

This chain connects TRBV6-1 to TRBJ1-2; D not resolved. Germline assignment: CDR1 MNHNS and CDR2 SASEGT. The CDR3 consists of 17 residues. With 0 bases removed from V and 6 bases from J, the gap between germline ends came to 20 bases. As DNA, the CDR3 is TGTGCCAGCAGTGAAGCGATGGCTAGTCTTAGAGTCGATGGCTACACCTTC. Amino acid sequence: CASSEAMASLRVDGYTF.